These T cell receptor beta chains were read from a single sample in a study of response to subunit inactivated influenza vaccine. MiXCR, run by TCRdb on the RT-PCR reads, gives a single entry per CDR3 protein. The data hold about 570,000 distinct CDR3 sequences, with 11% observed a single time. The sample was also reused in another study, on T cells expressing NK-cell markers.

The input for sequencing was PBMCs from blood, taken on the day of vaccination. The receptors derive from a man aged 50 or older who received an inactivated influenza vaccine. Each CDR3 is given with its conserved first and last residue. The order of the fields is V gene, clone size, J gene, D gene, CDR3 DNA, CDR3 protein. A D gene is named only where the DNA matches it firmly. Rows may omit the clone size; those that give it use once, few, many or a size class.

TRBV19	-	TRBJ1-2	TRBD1	TGTGCCGCACGCCCCAGGGGGGAGATGGTCTACACCTTC	CAARPRGEMVYTF
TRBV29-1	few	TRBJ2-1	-	TGCAGCGTTGAACCTCTAGCTGGTTGGGGTAATGAGCAGTTCTTC	CSVEPLAGWGNEQFF
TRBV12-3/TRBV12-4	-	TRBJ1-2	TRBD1	TGTGCCAGCAGATACGGACAGGTCTATGGCTACACCTTC	CASRYGQVYGYTF
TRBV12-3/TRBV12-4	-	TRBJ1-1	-	TGTGCCACGGCCCACTGGGACATTAACACTGAAGCTTTCTTT	CATAHWDINTEAFF
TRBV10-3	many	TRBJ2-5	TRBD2	TGTGCCATCAGTGATCGGGCTAGCGGGGCTCTCGAGACCCAGTACTTC	CAISDRASGALETQYF
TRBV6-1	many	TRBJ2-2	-	TGTGCCAGCAAGCTAAACTCCGGGACGCCCGGGGAGCTGTTTTTT	CASKLNSGTPGELFF
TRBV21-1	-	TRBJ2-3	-	TGTGCCAGCATGAGAGAGCCCGACACAGATACGCAGTATTTT	CASMREPDTDTQYF
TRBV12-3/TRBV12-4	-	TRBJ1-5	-	TGTGCCAGCAGTTTTGAAGGGTCGGGTCAGCCCCAGCATTTT	CASSFEGSGQPQHF
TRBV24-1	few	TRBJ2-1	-	TGTGCCACCAGTGCTTTGGGCGGGACACCTTACAATGAGCAGTTCTTC	CATSALGGTPYNEQFF
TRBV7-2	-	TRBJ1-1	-	TGTGCCAGCAGCTTAGGGGGTGCGACGTTGAACACTGAAGCTTTCTTT	CASSLGGATLNTEAFF
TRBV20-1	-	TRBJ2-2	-	TGCAGTATACCACCCGATACGAACACCGGGGAGCTGTTTTTT	CSIPPDTNTGELFF
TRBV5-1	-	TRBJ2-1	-	TGCGCCAGCAGCTTTGGCCTAGCTTTGAGCTCCTACAATGAGCAGTTCTTC	CASSFGLALSSYNEQFF
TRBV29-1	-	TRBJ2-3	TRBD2	TGCAGCGTATCCGGACTAGCGGAGGCACCAATCAACACAGATACGCAGTATTTT	CSVSGLAEAPINTDTQYF
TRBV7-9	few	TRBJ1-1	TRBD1	TGTGCCAGCAGCTTAGGTGACAGGGGGCATGCCACTGAAGCTTTCTTT	CASSLGDRGHATEAFF
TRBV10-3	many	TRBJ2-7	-	TGTGCCAGCAGGGCCCCCAAGGCGGGTCTCGACGAGCAGTACTTC	CASRAPKAGLDEQYF
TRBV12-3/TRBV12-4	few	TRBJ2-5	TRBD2	TGTGCCAGCAGTTTCCGGACTAGCGCTCCCTATGGTCCCCAGTACTTC	CASSFRTSAPYGPQYF
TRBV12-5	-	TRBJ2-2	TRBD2	TGTGCTAGTGGTTTGGTACCTGGACTAGCAGTGAACACCGGGGAGCTGTTTTTT	CASGLVPGLAVNTGELFF
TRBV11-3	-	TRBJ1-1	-	TGTGCCAGCAGCTTAGGCGGTAGGGGGAACACTGAAGCTTTCTTT	CASSLGGRGNTEAFF
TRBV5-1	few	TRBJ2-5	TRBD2	TGCGCCAGCAGCTTGGCCCCTAGCGGGAGTCGGGAGACCCAGTACTTC	CASSLAPSGSRETQYF